This entry concerns a single T cell receptor beta chain. The source of the sample is a study of early T cells in non-severe SARS-CoV-2 infection. The TCR library protocol attached unique molecular identifiers to the individual cDNA molecules. One entry per CDR3 protein results from TCRdb running MiXCR on the 5' RACE reads. The table shows tens of thousands of distinct CDR3 sequences, with around 5.1% occurring only once. V was pared by 4 bases and J by 4 bases, with 16 bases of the junction left unmatched. Germline-derived CDR1 and CDR2 are SGHKS and YYEKEE (reference sequence). The CDR3 totals 19 residues.

Sequenced input: whole blood. This TCR derives from an adult who was a healthcare worker with PCR-confirmed SARS-CoV-2 infection or an uninfected control (not recorded which). This rearrangement joins TRBV5-5 to TRBJ2-6; 8 nucleotides match TRBD1. CDR3 in amino acids: CASSTGAGTGRFGANVLTF. CDR3 DNA: TGTGCCAGCAGCACGGGGGCTGGGACAGGCCGCTTCGGGGCCAACGTCCTGACTTTC.